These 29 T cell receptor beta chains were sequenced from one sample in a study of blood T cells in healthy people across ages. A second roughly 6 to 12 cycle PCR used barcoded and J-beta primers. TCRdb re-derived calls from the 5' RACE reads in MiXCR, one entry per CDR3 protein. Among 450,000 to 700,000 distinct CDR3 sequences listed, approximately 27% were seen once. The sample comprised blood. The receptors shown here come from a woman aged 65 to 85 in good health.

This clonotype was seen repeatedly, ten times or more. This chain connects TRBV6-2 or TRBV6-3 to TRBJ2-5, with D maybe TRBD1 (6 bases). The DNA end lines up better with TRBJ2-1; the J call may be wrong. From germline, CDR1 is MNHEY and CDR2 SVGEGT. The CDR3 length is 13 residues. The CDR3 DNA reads TGTGCCAGCAGCGACTACAGGGACGGTGAGCAGTTCTTC. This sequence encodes CASSDYRDGEQFF.

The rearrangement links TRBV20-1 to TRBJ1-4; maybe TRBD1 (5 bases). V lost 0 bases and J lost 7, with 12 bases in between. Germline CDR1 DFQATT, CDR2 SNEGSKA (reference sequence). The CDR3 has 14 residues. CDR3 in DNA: TGCAGTGCTAGAGATACAAGGGGCAGTGAAAAACTGTTTTTT. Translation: CSARDTRGSEKLFF.

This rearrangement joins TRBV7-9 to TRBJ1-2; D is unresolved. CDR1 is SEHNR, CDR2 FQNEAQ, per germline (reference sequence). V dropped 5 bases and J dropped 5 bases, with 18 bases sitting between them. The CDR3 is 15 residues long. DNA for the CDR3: TGTGCCAGCAGCCCAATTGAGGCGATCGGGTATGGCTACACCTTC. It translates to CASSPIEAIGYGYTF. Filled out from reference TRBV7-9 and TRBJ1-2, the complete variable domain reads DTGVSQNPRHKITKRGQNVTFRCDPISEHNRLYWYRQTLGQGPEFLTYFQNEAQLEKSRLLSDRFSAERPKGSFSTLEIQRTEQGDSAMYLCASSPIEAIGYGYTFGSGTRLTVV.

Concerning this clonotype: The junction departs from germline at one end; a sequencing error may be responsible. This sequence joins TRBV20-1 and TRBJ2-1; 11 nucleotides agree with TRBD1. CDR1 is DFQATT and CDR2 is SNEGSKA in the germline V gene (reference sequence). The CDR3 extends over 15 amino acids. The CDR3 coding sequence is TGCAATGCTAGTGAGGACAGGGGGCTGTACAATGAGCAGTTCTTC. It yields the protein CNASEDRGLYNEQFF.

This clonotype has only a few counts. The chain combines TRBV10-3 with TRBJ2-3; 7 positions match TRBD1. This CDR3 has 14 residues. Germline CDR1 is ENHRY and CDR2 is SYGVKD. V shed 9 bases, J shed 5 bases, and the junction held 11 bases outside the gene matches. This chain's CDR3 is CAMRDSLTRDTQYF. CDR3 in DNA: TGTGCCATGAGGGACAGCCTGACCCGAGATACGCAGTATTTT.

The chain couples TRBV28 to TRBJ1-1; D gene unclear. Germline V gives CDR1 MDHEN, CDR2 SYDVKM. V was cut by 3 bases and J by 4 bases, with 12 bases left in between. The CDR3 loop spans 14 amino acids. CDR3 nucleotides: TGTGCCAGCAGTTTTCAGACCCGCGGCACTGAAGCTTTCTTT. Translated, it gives CASSFQTRGTEAFF.

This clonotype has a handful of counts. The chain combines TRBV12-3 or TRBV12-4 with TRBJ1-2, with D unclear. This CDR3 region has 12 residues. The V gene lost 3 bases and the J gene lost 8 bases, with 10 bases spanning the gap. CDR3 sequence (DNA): TGTGCCAGCAGTTTCGCCCATGCAGGCTACACCTTC. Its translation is CASSFAHAGYTF.

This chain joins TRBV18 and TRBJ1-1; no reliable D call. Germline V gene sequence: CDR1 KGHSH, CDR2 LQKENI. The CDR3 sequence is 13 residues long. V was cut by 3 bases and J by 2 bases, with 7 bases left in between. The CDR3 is CASSPDKNTEAFF. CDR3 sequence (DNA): TGTGCCAGCTCACCTGACAAAAACACTGAAGCTTTCTTT.

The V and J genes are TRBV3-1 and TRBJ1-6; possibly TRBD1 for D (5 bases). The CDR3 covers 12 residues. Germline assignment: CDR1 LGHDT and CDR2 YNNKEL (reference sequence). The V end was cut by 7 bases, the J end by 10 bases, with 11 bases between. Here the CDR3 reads CASNRQNSPLHF. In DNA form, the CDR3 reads TGTGCCAGCAACCGACAGAACTCACCCCTCCACTTT.

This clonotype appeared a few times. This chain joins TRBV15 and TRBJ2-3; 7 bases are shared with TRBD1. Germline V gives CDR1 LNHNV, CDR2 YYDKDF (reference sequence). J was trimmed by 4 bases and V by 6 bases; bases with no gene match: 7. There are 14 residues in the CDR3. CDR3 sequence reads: CATSTKTGPDTQYF. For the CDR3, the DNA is TGTGCCACCAGTACTAAGACAGGGCCAGATACGCAGTATTTT. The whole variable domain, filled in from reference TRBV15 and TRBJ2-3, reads DAMVIQNPRYQVTQFGKPVTLSCSQTLNHNVMYWYQQKSSQAPKLLFHYYDKDFNNEADTPDNFQSRRPNTSFCFLDIRSPGLGDTAMYLCATSTKTGPDTQYFGPGTRLTVL.

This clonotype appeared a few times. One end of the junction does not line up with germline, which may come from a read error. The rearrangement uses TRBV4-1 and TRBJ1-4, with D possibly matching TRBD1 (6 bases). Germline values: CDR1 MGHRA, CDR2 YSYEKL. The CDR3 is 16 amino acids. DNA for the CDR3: TGCGCCAGCAGCCAAGGGGACAACTCGAATAATGAAGAACTGTTTTTT. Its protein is CASSQGDNSNNEELFF.

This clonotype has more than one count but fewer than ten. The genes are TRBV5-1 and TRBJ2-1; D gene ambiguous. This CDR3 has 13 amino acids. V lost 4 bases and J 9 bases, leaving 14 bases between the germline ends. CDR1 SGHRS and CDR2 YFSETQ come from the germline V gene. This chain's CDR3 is CASSLEGFGEQFF. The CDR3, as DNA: TGCGCCAGCAGCCTGGAAGGATTCGGTGAGCAGTTCTTC.

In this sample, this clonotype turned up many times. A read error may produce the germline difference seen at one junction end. CDR3 DNA: TGTGCCAGCAGCTTAGAGGTCGGCACTGAAGCTTTCTTT. Amino acids: CASSLEVGTEAFF. The chain carries TRBV5-1 and TRBJ1-1, with D hard to call. CDR3 size: 13 residues. Looked up from germline, CDR1 is SGHRS and CDR2 is YFSETQ.

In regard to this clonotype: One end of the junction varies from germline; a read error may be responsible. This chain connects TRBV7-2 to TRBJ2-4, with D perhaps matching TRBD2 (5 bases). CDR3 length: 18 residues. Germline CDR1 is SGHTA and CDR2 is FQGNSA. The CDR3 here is CASSLALGETLAKNIQYF. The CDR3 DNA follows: TGTGCCAGCAGCCTAGCCCTGGGTGAGACCCTAGCCAAAAACATTCAGTACTTC.

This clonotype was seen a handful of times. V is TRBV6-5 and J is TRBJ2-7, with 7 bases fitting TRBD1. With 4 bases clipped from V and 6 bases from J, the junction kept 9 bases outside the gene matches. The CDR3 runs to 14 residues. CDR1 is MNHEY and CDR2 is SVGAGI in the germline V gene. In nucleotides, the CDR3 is TGTGCCAGCAGTTTCCCGGGACAGAGTCGCGAGCAGTACTTC. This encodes CASSFPGQSREQYF.

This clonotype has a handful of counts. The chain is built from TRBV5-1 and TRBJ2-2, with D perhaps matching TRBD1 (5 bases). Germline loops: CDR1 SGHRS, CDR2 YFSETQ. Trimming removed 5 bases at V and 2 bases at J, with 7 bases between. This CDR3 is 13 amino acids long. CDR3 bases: TGCGCCAGCAGTAGGACAAACACCGGGGAGCTGTTTTTT. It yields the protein CASSRTNTGELFF.

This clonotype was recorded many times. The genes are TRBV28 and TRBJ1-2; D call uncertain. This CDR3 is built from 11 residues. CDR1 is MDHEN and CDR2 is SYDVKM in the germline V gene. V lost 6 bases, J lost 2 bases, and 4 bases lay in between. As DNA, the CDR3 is TGTGCCAGCAGCTCGAACTATGGCTACACCTTC. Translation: CASSSNYGYTF.

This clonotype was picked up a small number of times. The CDR3 sequence: CSAREGGGVEAFF. CDR3 bases: TGCAGTGCTAGAGAGGGGGGTGGGGTTGAAGCTTTCTTT. The chain combines TRBV20-1 with TRBJ1-1; the D gene is possibly TRBD1 (5 bases). The germline V gene has CDR1 DFQATT and CDR2 SNEGSKA (reference sequence). The CDR3 runs to 13 residues. V lost 0 bases to trimming and J lost 7 bases, with 12 bases between them.

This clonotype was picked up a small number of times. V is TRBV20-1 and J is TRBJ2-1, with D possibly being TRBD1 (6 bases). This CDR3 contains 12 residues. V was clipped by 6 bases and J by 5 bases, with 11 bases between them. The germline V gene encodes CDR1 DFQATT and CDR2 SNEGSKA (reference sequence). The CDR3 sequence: CSAPDRHNEQFF. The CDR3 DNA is TGCAGTGCCCCCGACAGGCACAATGAGCAGTTCTTC.

The CDR3 DNA reads TGTGCCAGCTCACAGACCGGGACAGGGACTGGAAACACCATATATTTT. This gives the protein CASSQTGTGTGNTIYF. V is TRBV18 and J is TRBJ1-3; 9 bases match TRBD1. CDR1 KGHSH and CDR2 LQKENI come from the germline V gene. Trimming cost V 4 bases and J 2 bases; bases outside gene matches: 6. The CDR3 has 16 amino acids.

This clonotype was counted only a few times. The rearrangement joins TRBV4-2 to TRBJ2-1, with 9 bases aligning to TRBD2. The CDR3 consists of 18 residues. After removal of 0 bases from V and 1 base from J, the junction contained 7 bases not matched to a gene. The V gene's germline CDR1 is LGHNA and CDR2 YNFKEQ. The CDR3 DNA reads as TGTGCCAGCAGCCAAGAAACTAGGCGGGGGGGGTCCTACAATGAGCAGTTCTTC. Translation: CASSQETRRGGSYNEQFF.

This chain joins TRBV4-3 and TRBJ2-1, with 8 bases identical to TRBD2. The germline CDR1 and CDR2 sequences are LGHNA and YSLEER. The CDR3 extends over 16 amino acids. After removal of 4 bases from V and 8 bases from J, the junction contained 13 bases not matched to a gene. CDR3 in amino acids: CASSPVPGGLGDEQFF. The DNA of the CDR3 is TGCGCCAGCAGCCCTGTTCCGGGGGGGCTAGGGGATGAGCAGTTCTTC.

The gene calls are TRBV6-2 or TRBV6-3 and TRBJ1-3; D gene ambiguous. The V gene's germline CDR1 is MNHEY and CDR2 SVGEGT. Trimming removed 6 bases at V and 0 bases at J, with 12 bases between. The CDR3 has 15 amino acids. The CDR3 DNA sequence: TGTGCCAGCAGACCTCCGCTGAGCTCTGGAAACACCATATATTTT. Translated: CASRPPLSSGNTIYF.

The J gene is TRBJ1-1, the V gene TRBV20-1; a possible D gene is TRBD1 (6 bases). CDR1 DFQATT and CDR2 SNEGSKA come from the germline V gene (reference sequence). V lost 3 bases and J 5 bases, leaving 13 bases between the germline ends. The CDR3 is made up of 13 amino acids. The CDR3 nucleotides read TGCAGTGCTAGCAAAGGGGGGGATACTGAAGCTTTCTTT. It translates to CSASKGGDTEAFF.

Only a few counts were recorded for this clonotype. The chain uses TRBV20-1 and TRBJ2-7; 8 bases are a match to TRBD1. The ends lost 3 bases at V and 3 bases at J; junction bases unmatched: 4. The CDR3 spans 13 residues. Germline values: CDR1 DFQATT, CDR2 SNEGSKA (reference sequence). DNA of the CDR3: TGCAGTGCTAGTACGGACAGGGACTACGAGCAGTACTTC. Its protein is CSASTDRDYEQYF.

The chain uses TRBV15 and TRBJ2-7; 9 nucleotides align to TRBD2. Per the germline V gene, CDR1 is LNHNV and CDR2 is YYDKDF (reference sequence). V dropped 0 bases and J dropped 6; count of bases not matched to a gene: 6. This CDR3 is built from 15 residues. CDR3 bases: TGTGCCACCAGCAGAGAGGGAGCGGGGGGACCCGAGCAGTACTTC. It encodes CATSREGAGGPEQYF. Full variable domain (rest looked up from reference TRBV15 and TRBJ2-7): DAMVIQNPRYQVTQFGKPVTLSCSQTLNHNVMYWYQQKSSQAPKLLFHYYDKDFNNEADTPDNFQSRRPNTSFCFLDIRSPGLGDTAMYLCATSREGAGGPEQYFGPGTRLTVT.

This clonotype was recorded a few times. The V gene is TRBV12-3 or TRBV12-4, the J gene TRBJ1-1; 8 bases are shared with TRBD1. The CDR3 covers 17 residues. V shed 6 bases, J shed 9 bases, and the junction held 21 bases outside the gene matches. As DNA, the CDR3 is TGTGCCAGCAGCCCTTCCCGCGGGGGGACAGGAATGCAGAAAGCTTTCTTT. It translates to CASSPSRGGTGMQKAFF.

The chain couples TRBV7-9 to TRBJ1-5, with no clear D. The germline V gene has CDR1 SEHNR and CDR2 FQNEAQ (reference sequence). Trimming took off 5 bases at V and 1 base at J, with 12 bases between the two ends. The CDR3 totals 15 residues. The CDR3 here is CASSGTRGSNQPQHF. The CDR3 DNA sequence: TGTGCCAGCAGCGGTACAAGAGGGAGCAATCAGCCCCAGCATTTT.

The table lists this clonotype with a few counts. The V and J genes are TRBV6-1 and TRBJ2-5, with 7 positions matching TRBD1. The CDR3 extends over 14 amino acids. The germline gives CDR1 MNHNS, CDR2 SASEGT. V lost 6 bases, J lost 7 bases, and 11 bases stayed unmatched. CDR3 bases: TGTGCCAGCAGGGATTCCGGACAGGCGGGGACCCAGTACTTC. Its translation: CASRDSGQAGTQYF.